The clone carrying this TCR beta chain has more than one count but fewer than ten. Its cognate antigen is unknown. The data were taken from a study of cytomegalovirus exposure and HLA in healthy donors. Study-wide findings and caveats: It was reported that TCR beta sequences correctly inferred the HLA-A and HLA-B alleles for most subjects.

PCR employed 60 Vbeta and 13 Jbeta primers. The data were produced by immunoSEQ multiplex PCR, yet TCRdb's version contains in-frame clones alone and is incomplete. This repertoire shows some 170,000 clones, around 77% found once; its top ten account for more than 0.8%. Germline V lookup: CDR1 MNHNS, CDR2 SASEGT. The CDR3 is 14 amino acids. Between the trimmed V and J ends, which lost 6 bases and 1 base, there was a span of 13 bases. This TCR came from a woman between 40 and 50 years old in good health and CMV-seronegative. The genes are TRBV6-1 and TRBJ2-7; D might be TRBD2 (5 bases). Sequencing was carried out using PBMCs. CDR3 bases: TGTGCCAGCAGAAGGGAGTACCTTTCCTACGAGCAGTACTTC. Its translation is CASRREYLSYEQYF.